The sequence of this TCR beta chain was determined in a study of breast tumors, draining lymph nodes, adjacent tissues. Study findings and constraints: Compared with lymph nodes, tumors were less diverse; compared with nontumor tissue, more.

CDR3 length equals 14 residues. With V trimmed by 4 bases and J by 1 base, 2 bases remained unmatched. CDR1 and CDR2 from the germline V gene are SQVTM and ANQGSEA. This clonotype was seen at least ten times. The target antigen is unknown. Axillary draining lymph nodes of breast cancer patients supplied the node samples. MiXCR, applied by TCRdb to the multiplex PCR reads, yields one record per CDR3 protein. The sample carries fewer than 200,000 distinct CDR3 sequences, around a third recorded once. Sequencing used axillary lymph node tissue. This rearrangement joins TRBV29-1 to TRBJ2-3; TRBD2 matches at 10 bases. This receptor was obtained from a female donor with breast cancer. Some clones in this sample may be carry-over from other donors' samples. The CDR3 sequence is CSVALAGGTDTQYF. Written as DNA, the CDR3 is TGCAGCGTTGCCCTAGCGGGGGGCACAGATACGCAGTATTTT.